Listed here is a single T cell receptor beta chain. Its antigen is unidentified. The data stem from a study of T-cell reconstitution after alpha-beta-depleted transplantation in children. Notes on the study in general: A year had passed since transplant, and T-cell counts and diversity by then came mostly from newly produced T cells.

A TCRbeta library incorporating unique molecular identifiers was prepared. TCRdb redid the calling of the PCR reads with MiXCR, one entry per CDR3 protein. Among 800,000 to 1,000,000 distinct CDR3 sequences listed, 25% to 30% were seen once. Germline CDR1 and CDR2: SGDLS and YYNGEE. Germline trimming cut 4 bases from V and 5 bases from J; bases unmatched to any gene: 9. This CDR3 comprises 16 residues. V usage is TRBV9 and J usage is TRBJ2-5; TRBD1 matches at 12 bases. The sequence was obtained from a boy in the first two years of life who had a stem cell transplant for SCID, so the T cells may come from the graft donor. The material was PBMCs, mostly from graft donor cells, obtained 360 days after TCRalphabeta/CD19-depleted stem cell transplant. DNA of the CDR3: TGTGCCAGCAGCAAGAGGGGGGACAGGGGGCCGGAGACCCAGTACTTC. It codes for CASSKRGDRGPETQYF.